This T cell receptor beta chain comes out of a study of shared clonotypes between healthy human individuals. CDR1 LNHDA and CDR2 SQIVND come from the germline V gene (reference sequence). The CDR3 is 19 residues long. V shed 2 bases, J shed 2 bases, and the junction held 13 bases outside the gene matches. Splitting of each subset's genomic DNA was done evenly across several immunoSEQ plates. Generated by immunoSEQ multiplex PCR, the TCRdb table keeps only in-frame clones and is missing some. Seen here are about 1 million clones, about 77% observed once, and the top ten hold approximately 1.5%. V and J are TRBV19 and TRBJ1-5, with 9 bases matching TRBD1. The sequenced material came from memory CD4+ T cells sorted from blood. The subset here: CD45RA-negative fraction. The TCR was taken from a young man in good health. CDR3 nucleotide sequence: TGTGCCAGTAGTATAACAGGGGGCAGACGATCATCCGGCAATCAGCCCCAGCATTTT. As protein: CASSITGGRRSSGNQPQHF.